One and the same sample provided the 3 T cell receptor beta chains below, sequenced in a study of shared clonotypes between healthy human individuals. Clones were read by immunoSEQ multiplex PCR, and TCRdb kept only the in-frame ones, dropping some. The sample has about 2.4 million clones; roughly 93% are singletons. Sample: naive CD4+ T cells from PBMCs. The subset here: CD45RA+ positively selected. These TCRs come from a man aged 18 to 35 in good health. Some clones in this sample may be carry-over from other donors' samples.

V gene TRBV5-1 combines with J gene TRBJ2-5; D is undetermined. The germline V and J ends were trimmed by 5 bases and 2 bases, with 13 bases remaining between them. This CDR3 has 14 residues. Germline CDR1 SGHRS, CDR2 YFSETQ. The CDR3 here is CASRITPPQETQYF. As DNA, the CDR3 is TGCGCCAGCAGGATCACACCGCCTCAAGAGACCCAGTACTTC.

V is TRBV7-9 and J is TRBJ1-4, with D uncertain. This CDR3 contains 16 residues. V gave up 2 bases and J gave up 2 bases, with 12 bases separating them. CDR1 and CDR2 (germline): SEHNR, FQNEAQ (reference sequence). The CDR3 region has the DNA TGTGCCAGCAGCTTAAGGACTGGTCAGACTAATGAAAAACTGTTTTTT. Protein sequence: CASSLRTGQTNEKLFF.

The chain joins TRBV30 to TRBJ1-4; D might be TRBD1 (5 bases). With 0 bases removed from V and 2 bases from J, the gap between germline ends came to 10 bases. The length of the CDR3 is 15 residues. Per the germline V gene, CDR1 is GTSNPN and CDR2 is SVGIG (reference sequence). CDR3 protein: CAWSVLGTTNEKLFF. CDR3 nucleotides: TGTGCCTGGAGTGTACTGGGGACCACTAATGAAAAACTGTTTTTT.